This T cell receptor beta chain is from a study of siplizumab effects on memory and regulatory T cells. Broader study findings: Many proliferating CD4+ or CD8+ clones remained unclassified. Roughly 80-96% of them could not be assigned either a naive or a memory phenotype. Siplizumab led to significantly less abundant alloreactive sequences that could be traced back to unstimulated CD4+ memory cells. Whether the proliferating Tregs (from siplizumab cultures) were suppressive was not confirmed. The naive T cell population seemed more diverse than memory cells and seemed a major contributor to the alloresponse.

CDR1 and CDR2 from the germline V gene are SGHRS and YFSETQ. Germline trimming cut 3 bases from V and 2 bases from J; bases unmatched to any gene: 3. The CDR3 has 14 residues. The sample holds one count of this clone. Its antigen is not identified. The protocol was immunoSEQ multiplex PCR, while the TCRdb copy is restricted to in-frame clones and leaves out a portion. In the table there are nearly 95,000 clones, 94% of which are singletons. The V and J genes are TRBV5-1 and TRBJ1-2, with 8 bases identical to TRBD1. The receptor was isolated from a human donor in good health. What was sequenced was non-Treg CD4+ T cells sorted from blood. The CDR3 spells CASSSGGSNYGYTF. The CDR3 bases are TGCGCCAGCAGCTCAGGGGGCTCGAACTATGGCTACACCTTC.